The sequence of this TCR beta chain was determined in a study of cytomegalovirus exposure and HLA in healthy donors. Study overall: There were several hundred genotyped donors. Of these, roughly 80% fell in the genetic ancestry cluster associated with self-reported Caucasian donors. Study-wide points: According to the study, 160 or so TCR beta chains were cytomegalovirus-associated.

There are many counts of this clone. Its target is unknown. This PCR relied on a set of 60 Vbeta primers and 13 Jbeta primers. Only in-frame clones appear in the TCRdb table, and some are missing; sequencing was by immunoSEQ multiplex PCR. The repertoire has some 170,000 clones, 70% to 85% of them found once; the top ten carry less than 2.5%. The CDR3 is 16 residues long. Per the germline V gene, CDR1 is SNHLY and CDR2 is FYNNEI. The V gene lost 4 bases and the J gene lost 4 bases, with 17 bases spanning the gap. The receptor's source is a human donor in good health. This chain joins TRBV2 and TRBJ1-5; D is uncertain. Sequenced input: PBMCs. The CDR3: CASSGRPAGPNQPQHF. The CDR3, as DNA: TGTGCCAGCAGTGGAAGGCCGGCAGGCCCTAATCAGCCCCAGCATTTT.